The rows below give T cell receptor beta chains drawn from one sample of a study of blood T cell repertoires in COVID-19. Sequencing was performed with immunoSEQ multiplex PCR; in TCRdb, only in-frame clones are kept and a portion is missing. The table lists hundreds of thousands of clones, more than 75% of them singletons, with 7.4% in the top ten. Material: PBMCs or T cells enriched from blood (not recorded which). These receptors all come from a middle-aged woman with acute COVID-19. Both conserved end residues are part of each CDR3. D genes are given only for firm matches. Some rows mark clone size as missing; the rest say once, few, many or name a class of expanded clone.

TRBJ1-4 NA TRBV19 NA TGTGCCAGTAGTATGCCAACTCCCCAGGGTGGAGTTGAAAAACTGTTTTTT CASSMPTPQGGVEKLFF
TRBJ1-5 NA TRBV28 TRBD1 TGTGCCAGCAGCAAAAGGACAGGGCGCAATCAGCCCCAGCATTTT CASSKRTGRNQPQHF
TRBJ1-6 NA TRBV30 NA TGTGCCTGGAGTTCGGGGAGGGGAGATAATTCACCCCTCCACTTT CAWSSGRGDNSPLHF
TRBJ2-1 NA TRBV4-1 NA TGCGCCAGCAGCCAAATAGGTCAGGGATACAATGAGCAGTTCTTC CASSQIGQGYNEQFF
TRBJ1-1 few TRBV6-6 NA TGTGCCAGCAGTCACGGGGTGGGGGCACGGAACACTGAAGCTTTCTTT CASSHGVGARNTEAFF
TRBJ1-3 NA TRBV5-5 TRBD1 TGTGCCAGCAGCTCGGGACAGCTGGGAAACACCATATATTTT CASSSGQLGNTIYF
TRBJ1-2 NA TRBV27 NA TGTGCCAGCAGTTTATCAGGGGTAGACTATGGCTACACCTTC CASSLSGVDYGYTF
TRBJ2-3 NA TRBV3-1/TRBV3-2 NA TGTGCCAGCAGCCAAGACGGGGGAGATACGCAGTATTTT CASSQDGGDTQYF
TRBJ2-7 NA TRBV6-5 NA TGTGCCAGCAAAGGAGTCGGGGGGCCCTACGAGCAGTACTTC CASKGVGGPYEQYF
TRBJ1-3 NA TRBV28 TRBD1 TGTGCCAGCAGTTCGGGACAGGGCAACTCTGGAAACACCATATATTTT CASSSGQGNSGNTIYF
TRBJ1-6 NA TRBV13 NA TGTGCCAGCAGCGTAGGACAGACCGATTCACCCCTCCACTTT CASSVGQTDSPLHF
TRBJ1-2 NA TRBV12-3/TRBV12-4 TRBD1 TGTGCCAGCAGTCCAGGGGGCAGTTATGGCTACACCTTC CASSPGGSYGYTF
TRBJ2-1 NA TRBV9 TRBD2 TGTGCCAGCAGCGCCGGGACTAGCGCTTACAATGAGCAGTTCTTC CASSAGTSAYNEQFF
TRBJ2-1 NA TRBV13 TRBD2 TGTGCCAGCAGCCCCGGGACTAGCGGGGGCAATGAGCAGTTCTTC CASSPGTSGGNEQFF
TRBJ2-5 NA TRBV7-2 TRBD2 TGTGCCAGCAGCCCCGGGACTAGCGGGAGGGTGAGGCAAGAGACCCAGTACTTC CASSPGTSGRVRQETQYF
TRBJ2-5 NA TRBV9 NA TGTGCCAGCAGCTTTACCGGGACATACGAGGGGGCCCAGTACTTC CASSFTGTYEGAQYF
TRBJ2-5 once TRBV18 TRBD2 TGTGCCAGCTCCAGGCCCGGGAGGCCTCAAGAGACCCAGTACTTC CASSRPGRPQETQYF
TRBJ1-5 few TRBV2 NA TGTGCCAGCAGTGTTTCGGGACCCCTAAGGGGGACCAATCAGCCCCAGCATTTT CASSVSGPLRGTNQPQHF
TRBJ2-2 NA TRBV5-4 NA TGTGCCAGCAGCCCAGACTATTACACCGGGGAGCTGTTTTTT CASSPDYYTGELFF
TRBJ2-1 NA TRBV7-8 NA TGTGCCAGCAGCGCCTCTAGTAACGACTACAATGAGCAGTTCTTC CASSASSNDYNEQFF